These T cell receptor beta chains were read from a single sample in a study of T-cell memory formation after mild COVID-19. From the 5' RACE reads, TCRdb called clonotypes with MiXCR, one entry per CDR3 protein. The sample lists 550,000 to 700,000 distinct CDR3 sequences, around 17% seen once, with about 11% in the top ten. Sample: PBMCs or a T cell subset sorted from them (not recorded which). Source of these receptors: an adult woman who had mild COVID-19 (a few samples of this study predate the infection). Cell type and time point are not known. Both conserved end residues are part of each CDR3. The D gene is left open where the match is weak. Rows may omit the clone size; those that give it use once, few, many or a size class.

d_gene,abundance,j_gene,v_gene,CDR3aa,CDR3nt
TRBD2,few,TRBJ2-5,TRBV28,CASSLEREVQETQYF,TGTGCCAGCAGTTTAGAGCGGGAGGTCCAAGAGACCCAGTACTTC
NA,few,TRBJ2-1,TRBV4-2,CASSQDRREQFF,TGTGCCAGCAGCCAAGATAGGAGGGAGCAGTTCTTC
NA,many,TRBJ2-4,TRBV7-9,CASSFGGAVYHF,TGTGCCAGCAGCTTCGGTGGGGCAGTCTACCACTTC
NA,NA,TRBJ2-7,TRBV20-1,CSAAVQGYEQYF,TGCAGTGCTGCCGTACAGGGCTACGAGCAGTACTTC
NA,NA,TRBJ2-5,TRBV2,CASSGAVTSQETQYF,TGTGCCAGCAGTGGGGCCGTGACTAGCCAAGAGACCCAGTACTTC
TRBD1,NA,TRBJ2-7,TRBV18,CASSTGQGNYEQYF,TGTGCCAGCTCAACGGGACAGGGCAACTACGAGCAGTACTTC
NA,NA,TRBJ1-5,TRBV5-6,CASSIRQVSQPQHF,TGTGCCAGCAGCATTCGACAGGTTAGCCAGCCCCAGCATTTT
NA,NA,TRBJ1-5,TRBV2,CASSIPRGEDQPQHF,TGTGCCAGCAGTATCCCCCGGGGGGAGGATCAGCCCCAGCATTTT
TRBD1,NA,TRBJ1-1,TRBV28,CASRRQGTMGGTEAFF,TGTGCCAGCAGAAGACAGGGGACGATGGGGGGGACTGAAGCTTTCTTT
TRBD1,NA,TRBJ2-3,TRBV7-8,CASSYMGQDTDTQYF,TGTGCCAGCAGCTATATGGGACAGGACACAGATACGCAGTATTTT
NA,NA,TRBJ1-1,TRBV5-1,CASSLAQGGSTEAFF,TGCGCCAGCAGCTTGGCCCAGGGTGGATCCACTGAAGCTTTCTTT
NA,NA,TRBJ2-7,TRBV15,CATSRDREQYF,TGTGCCACCAGCAGAGATAGAGAGCAGTACTTC
NA,NA,TRBJ2-2,TRBV7-3,CASSLKSSGTVNTGELFF,TGTGCCAGCAGCCTAAAATCATCCGGGACGGTGAACACCGGGGAGCTGTTTTTT
TRBD2,once,TRBJ2-7,TRBV16,CASSPRTSGGSYEQYF,TGTGCCAGCAGCCCGAGGACTAGCGGGGGCTCCTACGAGCAGTACTTC
NA,few,TRBJ1-1,TRBV7-6,CASSPLFKTEAFF,TGTGCCAGCAGCCCCCTCTTTAAGACTGAAGCTTTCTTT
TRBD1,few,TRBJ1-2,TRBV5-4,CASSKYRGRDYGYTF,TGTGCCAGCAGCAAGTACAGGGGGCGCGACTATGGCTACACCTTC
NA,NA,TRBJ1-5,TRBV20-1,CSANSRVGQPQHF,TGCAGTGCTAACTCCCGGGTCGGTCAGCCCCAGCATTTT
NA,few,TRBJ2-2,TRBV7-3,CASSLSGSTGELFF,TGTGCCAGCAGCTTATCGGGTAGCACCGGGGAGCTGTTTTTT
TRBD2,NA,TRBJ2-1,TRBV30,CAWSVSGSGDEQFF,TGTGCCTGGAGTGTAAGCGGGAGCGGGGATGAGCAGTTCTTC
NA,few,TRBJ1-1,TRBV6-5,CASSWTVENTEAFF,TGTGCCAGCAGTTGGACAGTAGAGAACACTGAAGCTTTCTTT
NA,few,TRBJ2-7,TRBV24-1,CATSGLLPGTRSYEQYF,TGTGCCACCAGTGGTCTACTCCCCGGGACACGCTCCTACGAGCAGTACTTC
TRBD2,few,TRBJ2-7,TRBV18,CASSPRTSNSGEQYF,TGTGCCAGCTCACCGCGGACTAGTAACTCTGGCGAGCAGTACTTC
NA,many,TRBJ2-5,TRBV15,CATSRDIYQLKETQYF,TGTGCCACCAGCAGAGATATCTATCAGTTGAAAGAGACCCAGTACTTC
NA,few,TRBJ1-1,TRBV5-1,CASSLGQDTEAFF,TGCGCCAGCAGCTTGGGACAGGACACTGAAGCTTTCTTT
TRBD1,NA,TRBJ1-1,TRBV5-6,CASSPWDRGGGEAFF,TGTGCCAGCAGCCCCTGGGACAGGGGAGGGGGTGAAGCTTTCTTT
NA,NA,TRBJ1-1,TRBV6-2/TRBV6-3,CASRDTGNEAFF,TGTGCCAGCCGAGACACCGGAAATGAAGCTTTCTTT
TRBD1,few,TRBJ2-7,TRBV7-2,CASSLPPGAGGAYEQYF,TGTGCCAGCAGCTTACCCCCCGGGGCAGGGGGCGCTTACGAGCAGTACTTC
NA,NA,TRBJ2-7,TRBV30,CATGTPPTYEQYF,TGTGCTACCGGGACACCACCAACCTACGAGCAGTACTTC
NA,few,TRBJ2-1,TRBV12-3/TRBV12-4,CASTLDSHRVNEQFF,TGTGCCAGCACCCTAGACTCGCACCGCGTCAATGAGCAGTTCTTC
NA,NA,TRBJ1-1,TRBV30,CAWRKNTEAFF,TGTGCCTGGAGAAAGAACACTGAAGCTTTCTTT
NA,NA,TRBJ2-1,TRBV20-1,CSARTPKDEQFF,TGCAGTGCTAGAACTCCCAAAGATGAGCAGTTCTTC
TRBD1,NA,TRBJ2-7,TRBV20-1,CSARGPGTGSYEQYF,TGCAGTGCTAGAGGACCCGGGACAGGGTCATACGAGCAGTACTTC
NA,few,TRBJ2-3,TRBV7-9,CASSLPGPTTSTDTQYF,TGTGCCAGCAGCTTACCGGGACCGACTACTAGCACAGATACGCAGTATTTT
TRBD1,few,TRBJ2-2,TRBV11-3,CASSSPRKYRGTGELFF,TGTGCCAGCAGCTCCCCTAGGAAGTACAGGGGCACCGGGGAGCTGTTTTTT
NA,NA,TRBJ2-1,TRBV7-9,CASVKWSSYNEQFF,TGTGCCAGCGTCAAATGGAGCTCCTACAATGAGCAGTTCTTC
NA,NA,TRBJ2-3,TRBV29-1,CSVSSGGGSDTQYF,TGCAGCGTTTCCTCGGGCGGGGGCTCAGATACGCAGTATTTT
TRBD2,NA,TRBJ2-5,TRBV4-1,CASSHSGGLRVEETQYF,TGCGCCAGCAGCCATAGCGGGGGCCTCCGGGTAGAAGAGACCCAGTACTTC
TRBD1,NA,TRBJ2-5,TRBV7-9,CASSTRWDRGLKYF,TGTGCCAGCAGTACCCGGTGGGACAGGGGGCTCAAGTACTTC
NA,NA,TRBJ2-1,TRBV4-3,CASSQDNLATGNEQFF,TGCGCCAGCAGCCAAGATAACCTAGCGACGGGGAATGAGCAGTTCTTC
NA,NA,TRBJ1-1,TRBV14,CASSQELGRINTEAFF,TGTGCCAGCAGCCAAGAACTGGGGCGCATTAACACTGAAGCTTTCTTT
TRBD1,NA,TRBJ1-1,TRBV12-3/TRBV12-4,CASSSNRGPNTEAFF,TGTGCCAGCAGTTCTAACAGGGGGCCGAACACTGAAGCTTTCTTT
NA,NA,TRBJ2-7,TRBV27,CASSLLGGAGEQYF,TGTGCCAGCAGTTTATTGGGGGGGGCGGGGGAGCAGTACTTC
TRBD1,few,TRBJ1-1,TRBV12-3/TRBV12-4,CASSFRTGRNTEAFF,TGTGCCAGCAGTTTCAGGACAGGGAGGAACACTGAAGCTTTCTTT
NA,NA,TRBJ1-1,TRBV7-9,CASSRLPEAFF,TGTGCCAGCAGCCGGCTACCTGAAGCTTTCTTT
NA,few,TRBJ1-4,TRBV5-5,CASSLFPMGEKLFF,TGTGCCAGCAGCTTGTTCCCGATGGGTGAAAAACTGTTTTTT
NA,few,TRBJ2-7,TRBV20-1,CSALFPDPYEQYF,TGCAGTGCCCTCTTCCCCGACCCCTACGAGCAGTACTTC
NA,few,TRBJ2-7,TRBV20-1,CSAREAVYEQYF,TGCAGTGCTAGGGAAGCGGTCTACGAGCAGTACTTC
TRBD2,few,TRBJ2-3,TRBV6-5,CASSYFSGRAGDTQYF,TGTGCCAGCAGTTACTTTAGCGGGAGGGCCGGAGATACGCAGTATTTT
TRBD1,NA,TRBJ2-7,TRBV5-5,CASSAGTVSYEQYF,TGTGCCAGCAGCGCCGGGACAGTCTCCTACGAGCAGTACTTC
TRBD1,NA,TRBJ2-7,TRBV6-1,CASSEAGTGGDEQYF,TGTGCCAGCAGTGAAGCAGGTACAGGGGGTGACGAGCAGTACTTC
NA,NA,TRBJ1-1,TRBV6-1,CASSYLWGRTEAFF,TGTGCCAGCAGTTACCTGTGGGGGAGAACTGAAGCTTTCTTT
TRBD1,few,TRBJ1-5,TRBV20-1,CSAIRTGSQPQHF,TGCAGTGCCATTCGGACAGGCTCTCAGCCCCAGCATTTT